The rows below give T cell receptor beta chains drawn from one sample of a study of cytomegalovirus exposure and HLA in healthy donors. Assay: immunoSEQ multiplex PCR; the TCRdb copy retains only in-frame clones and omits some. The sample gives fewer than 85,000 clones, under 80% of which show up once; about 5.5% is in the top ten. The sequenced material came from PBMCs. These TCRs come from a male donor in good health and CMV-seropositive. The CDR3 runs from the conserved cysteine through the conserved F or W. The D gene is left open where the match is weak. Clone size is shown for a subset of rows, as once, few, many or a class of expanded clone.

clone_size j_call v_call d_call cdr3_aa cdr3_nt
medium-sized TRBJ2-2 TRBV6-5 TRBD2 CASSYDLAGAGGELFF TGTGCCAGCAGTTACGATCTAGCGGGAGCTGGCGGGGAGCTGTTTTTT
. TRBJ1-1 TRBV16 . CASSPGRGWSTEAFF TGTGCCAGCAGCCCAGGGAGGGGATGGAGCACTGAAGCTTTCTTT
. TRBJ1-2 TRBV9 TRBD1 CASSVGGRGDYGYTF TGTGCCAGCAGCGTAGGTGGCAGGGGGGACTATGGCTACACCTTC
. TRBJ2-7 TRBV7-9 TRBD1 CSSSLTGVGEQYF TGTTCCAGCAGCTTGACAGGGGTCGGCGAGCAGTACTTC
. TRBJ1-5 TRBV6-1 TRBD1 CASSYRGPNQPQHF TGTGCCAGCAGCTACAGGGGGCCCAATCAGCCCCAGCATTTT
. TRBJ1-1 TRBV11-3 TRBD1 CASSRQGWSTEAFF TGTGCCAGCAGTCGACAGGGATGGAGCACTGAAGCTTTCTTT
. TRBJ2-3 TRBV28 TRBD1 CASSLSGTGADTQYF TGTGCCAGCAGTTTATCCGGGACAGGGGCAGATACGCAGTATTTT
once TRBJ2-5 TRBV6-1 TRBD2 CASSEPSDREGLAGEGETQYF TGTGCCAGCAGTGAACCGTCGGACAGGGAAGGACTAGCGGGAGAGGGAGAGACCCAGTACTTC
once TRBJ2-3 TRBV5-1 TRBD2 CASSPAGTSGGADTQYF TGCGCCAGCAGCCCTGCCGGGACTAGCGGGGGGGCAGATACGCAGTATTTT
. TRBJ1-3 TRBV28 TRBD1 CASRTSRGPGNTIYF TGTGCCAGCAGGACGTCCAGGGGGCCTGGAAACACCATATATTTT
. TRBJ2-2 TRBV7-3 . CASSLKGDNTGALFF TGTGCCAGCAGCTTAAAGGGGGATAACACCGGGGCGCTGTTTTTT